Presented here are 31 T cell receptor beta chains from one specimen sequenced in a study of blood T cells in healthy people across ages. Combining a sample-barcoded 5' primer with a J-beta primer mix, a second PCR ran for roughly 6 to 12 cycles. Each CDR3 protein is one row after TCRdb ran MiXCR on the 5' RACE reads. The data hold 730,000 or so distinct CDR3 sequences, with 35% to 50% observed a single time. Sequencing was done on a sample of blood. Receptors originate from a man older than 75 in good health.

The chain combines TRBV6-5 with TRBJ2-5; possibly TRBD2 for D (5 bases). From germline, CDR1 is MNHEY and CDR2 SVGAGI. CDR3 size: 16 residues. Trimming left V 6 bases short and J 11 bases short, with 28 bases between. As DNA, the CDR3 is TGTGCCAGCAGGCCTACTAGGGCCGGATGGAACAATGAGCAGTACTTC. Translated: CASRPTRAGWNNEQYF.

J is TRBJ2-1 and V is TRBV30; 8 bases map to TRBD2. Germline-derived CDR1 and CDR2 are GTSNPN and SVGIG (reference sequence). The V segment lost 1 base and the J segment 7 bases; nucleotides outside the gene matches: 9. The CDR3 consists of 15 residues. The CDR3 protein is CAWSAGLAGSNEQFF. For the CDR3, the DNA is TGTGCCTGGAGTGCCGGCCTAGCGGGTTCAAATGAGCAGTTCTTC. The variable domain in full, with the rest retrieved from reference TRBV30 and TRBJ2-1, is SQTIHQWPATLVQPVGSPLSLECTVEGTSNPNLYWYRQAAGRGLQLLFYSVGIGQISSEVPQNLSASRPQDRQFILSSKKLLLSDSGFYLCAWSAGLAGSNEQFFGPGTRLTVL.

This clonotype was observed a single time. One end of the junction varies from germline; a read error may be responsible. The chain combines TRBV3-1 with TRBJ2-1; no clear D. The CDR3 spans 18 residues. Per the germline V gene, CDR1 is LGHDT and CDR2 is YNNKEL (reference sequence). This CDR3 reads CASRQDRTGQISYNEQFF. In DNA, the CDR3 is TGTGCCAGCAGACAAGATAGAACCGGGCAGATCTCCTACAATGAGCAGTTCTTC.

Remarks on this clonotype: At one boundary the junction diverges from the germline segment, which might be a read error. This chain links TRBV4-1 with TRBJ2-1, with 8 bases aligning to TRBD1. The V gene's germline CDR1 is MGHRA and CDR2 YSYEKL. The CDR3 has 15 amino acids. CDR3 protein: CAGSQPRTGSDEQFF. The CDR3 bases are TGCGCCGGCAGCCAACCTCGGACAGGGTCGGATGAGCAGTTCTTC.

This chain connects TRBV12-5 to TRBJ2-7; 7 bases fit TRBD1. CDR1 and CDR2 from the germline V gene are LGHNT and FRNRAP. The CDR3 runs 15 residues. Trimming removed 5 bases from V and 1 base from J; junction bases left unmatched: 8. This chain's CDR3 is CASGPDRFLSYEQYF. The DNA for the CDR3 is TGTGCTAGTGGTCCGGACAGGTTTTTATCCTACGAGCAGTACTTC.

This clonotype came up a few times. The genes are TRBV28 and TRBJ2-7; 8 bases agree with TRBD1. V shed 7 bases and J 4 bases; nucleotides not matched to a gene: 12. The CDR3 is 15 residues long. The germline gives CDR1 MDHEN, CDR2 SYDVKM. The DNA of the CDR3 is TGTGCCAGCACTTTTCAGGCGACAGGGGAGTACGAGCAGTACTTC. It yields the protein CASTFQATGEYEQYF.

The J gene is TRBJ2-1, the V gene TRBV15; 7 bases agree with TRBD1. The CDR3 spans 13 residues. The V and J ends lost 5 bases and 7 bases, in that order; junction bases with no gene match: 5. The V gene's germline CDR1 is LNHNV and CDR2 YYDKDF (reference sequence). The CDR3 spells CATSPGGWNEQFF. The CDR3 DNA reads as TGTGCCACCAGCCCAGGGGGATGGAATGAGCAGTTCTTC.

The chain couples TRBV20-1 to TRBJ2-5; TRBD2 is a possible D gene (7 bases). V lost 3 bases and J lost 11, with 28 bases in between. Germline CDR1 reads DFQATT; CDR2 reads SNEGSKA (reference sequence). This CDR3 comprises 16 residues. CDR3 in amino acids: CSASYGRGRHNDEQYF. DNA of the CDR3: TGCAGTGCTAGTTATGGGCGGGGGCGGCATAACGATGAGCAGTACTTC.

The V and J genes are TRBV14 and TRBJ2-2; TRBD2 aligns across 8 bases. The CDR3 spans 14 residues. Germline trimming cut 6 bases from V and 4 bases from J; bases unmatched to any gene: 4. Looked up from germline, CDR1 is SGHDN and CDR2 is FVKESK. The CDR3 loop is CASRFREGTGELFF. The CDR3 DNA follows: TGTGCCAGCAGATTCCGGGAGGGCACCGGGGAGCTGTTTTTT.

The genes are TRBV10-3 and TRBJ2-7; tentative D call: TRBD2 (6 bases). Germline values: CDR1 ENHRY, CDR2 SYGVKD. CDR3 length equals 14 residues. V lost 4 bases, J lost 3 bases, and 13 bases lay in between. Here the CDR3 DNA reads TGTGCCATCAGTGGGTTCGGGGGTGACTACGAGCAGTACTTC. Translated, it gives CAISGFGGDYEQYF.

This clonotype has at least ten counts. V gene TRBV20-1 combines with J gene TRBJ2-1, with 7 bases lining up with TRBD1. The J segment lost 1 base and the V segment lost 3 bases, leaving 3 bases of the junction unmatched. The germline V gene encodes CDR1 DFQATT and CDR2 SNEGSKA (reference sequence). This CDR3 has 14 amino acids. CDR3 residues: CSASKGASYNEQFF. The CDR3 DNA sequence: TGCAGTGCTAGCAAGGGGGCTTCCTACAATGAGCAGTTCTTC.

This clonotype was seen a few times. This rearrangement joins TRBV10-1 to TRBJ2-2; 9 nucleotides align to TRBD2. V dropped 5 bases and J dropped 5; count of bases not matched to a gene: 18. Germline assignment: CDR1 WNHNN and CDR2 SYGVQD (reference sequence). The CDR3 contains 19 residues. The CDR3 loop is CASSSTPRAGGIRTGELFF. As DNA, the CDR3 is TGCGCCAGCAGTTCTACTCCCCGAGCGGGGGGCATTCGTACCGGGGAGCTGTTTTTT.

CDR3 loop: CASSIGVRETQYF. For the CDR3, the DNA is TGTGCCAGCAGCATTGGGGTTCGGGAGACCCAGTACTTC. The chain combines TRBV7-9 with TRBJ2-5; D is unresolved. From germline, CDR1 is SEHNR and CDR2 FQNEAQ (reference sequence). The CDR3 loop spans 13 amino acids. Trimming pared 5 bases from V and 5 bases from J, leaving 12 bases between. The variable domain in full, completed from reference TRBV7-9 and TRBJ2-5, reads DTGVSQNPRHKITKRGQNVTFRCDPISEHNRLYWYRQTLGQGPEFLTYFQNEAQLEKSRLLSDRFSAERPKGSFSTLEIQRTEQGDSAMYLCASSIGVRETQYFGPGTRLLVL.

This clonotype was seen ten or more times. The CDR3 sequence is CSARLGVYEQYF. CDR3 bases: TGCAGCGCCCGACTGGGGGTCTACGAGCAGTACTTC. The V and J genes are TRBV29-1 and TRBJ2-7; D might be TRBD1 or TRBD2, each matching 5 bases. Trimming shortened V by 7 bases and J by 3 bases, and 13 bases separated the two germline ends. The germline V gene encodes CDR1 SQVTM and CDR2 ANQGSEA. The CDR3 totals 12 residues.

The chain links TRBV11-2 to TRBJ2-5; no clear D gene. This CDR3 region has 12 residues. The germline V and J ends were trimmed by 0 bases and 9 bases, with 8 bases remaining between them. Germline CDR1 is SGHAT and CDR2 is FQNNGV. CDR3 nucleotides: TGTGCCAGCAGCTTAGATCGCGTGCCCCAGTACTTC. It codes for CASSLDRVPQYF.

In its sample, this clonotype was seen a few times. This chain joins TRBV4-2 and TRBJ2-1; D call uncertain. CDR1 and CDR2 from the germline V gene are LGHNA and YNFKEQ. The CDR3 runs to 15 residues. Deletions cut 5 bases from V and 5 bases from J, with 16 bases between. The CDR3 bases are TGTGCCAGCAGCTCTGCGGAGTACGTAAACAATGAGCAGTTCTTC. It encodes CASSSAEYVNNEQFF.

This chain links TRBV7-2 with TRBJ2-7; D is unclear. Per the germline V gene, CDR1 is SGHTA and CDR2 is FQGNSA. The CDR3 spans 13 residues. Trimming left V 5 bases short and J 3 bases short, with 11 bases between. The CDR3 nucleotides read TGTGCCAGCAGCGCCCTCCCCGGCTACGAGCAGTACTTC. Encoded protein: CASSALPGYEQYF.

The chain has TRBV20-1 and TRBJ2-7; 8 bases line up with TRBD1. Per the germline V gene, CDR1 is DFQATT and CDR2 is SNEGSKA (reference sequence). The CDR3 contains 18 residues. V lost 1 base and J lost 2; bases outside the gene matches: 16. The CDR3: CSARGTVVGGQVPYEQYF. The CDR3 bases are TGCAGTGCTAGAGGAACCGTCGTGGGGGGACAGGTACCCTACGAGCAGTACTTC.

V usage is TRBV7-2 and J usage is TRBJ2-5; D is unresolved. Judging by the DNA end, TRBJ2-1 fits better; the J call may be wrong. The CDR3 covers 15 residues. The germline V gene encodes CDR1 SGHTA and CDR2 FQGNSA. The CDR3 region has the DNA TGTGCCAGCAGCCCCGAGGCAGGTCTAAAAGAGACCCAGTTCTTC. Encoded protein: CASSPEAGLKETQFF.

This clonotype was counted at least ten times. The chain employs TRBV29-1 and TRBJ2-5; a possible D gene is TRBD1 (5 bases). The V gene's germline CDR1 is SQVTM and CDR2 ANQGSEA. The CDR3 extends over 13 amino acids. V lost 7 bases and J 5 bases, leaving 17 bases between the germline ends. The CDR3: CSAQTDPGETQYF. In nucleotides, the CDR3 is TGCAGCGCCCAGACAGATCCCGGGGAGACCCAGTACTTC.

This sequence joins TRBV18 and TRBJ1-5, with D uncertain. This CDR3 comprises 13 residues. V lost 6 bases and J 6 bases, leaving 12 bases between the germline ends. Germline V gene lookup returns CDR1 KGHSH and CDR2 LQKENI. Here the CDR3 DNA reads TGTGCCAGCTCCCCCGGTCTGTCTCAGCCCCAGCATTTT. Amino acid sequence: CASSPGLSQPQHF.

The chain carries TRBV28 and TRBJ2-5; D is unclear. The J call may be incorrect, as the DNA end agrees better with TRBJ2-7. The CDR3 contains 14 residues. Germline CDR1 and CDR2: MDHEN and SYDVKM. The CDR3 here is CASSLLGQPYEQYF. For the CDR3, the DNA is TGTGCCAGCAGTTTATTAGGCCAGCCCTACGAGCAGTACTTC.

The chain uses TRBV20-1 and TRBJ2-7; 7 nucleotides agree with TRBD1. J gave up 3 bases and V 7 bases, and 6 bases lay outside the gene matches. The CDR3 consists of 12 residues. CDR1 and CDR2 from the germline V gene are DFQATT and SNEGSKA (reference sequence). Here the CDR3 DNA reads TGCAGTGAAACCCGACAGGGCTACGAGCAGTACTTC. It translates to CSETRQGYEQYF.

J is TRBJ2-5 and V is TRBV9; D might be TRBD1 or TRBD2, each matching 6 bases. The CDR3 is 15 amino acids. The V end was cut by 4 bases, the J end by 4 bases, with 17 bases between. Germline V CDR1 and CDR2: SGDLS, YYNGEE. DNA of the CDR3: TGTGCCAGCAGCCCCGCCCCCAGGGGAGGAGAGACCCAGTACTTC. It specifies CASSPAPRGGETQYF.

This chain joins TRBV9 and TRBJ2-1, with D unclear. Germline CDR1 SGDLS, CDR2 YYNGEE. The V and J ends lost 0 bases and 0 bases respectively, with 16 bases between them. CDR3 length: 18 residues. As DNA, the CDR3 is TGTGCCAGCAGCGTAGGAACGAATACAAGGAGCTCCTACAATGAGCAGTTCTTC. Translating gives CASSVGTNTRSSYNEQFF.

The chain joins TRBV5-1 to TRBJ2-7, with D unresolved. Germline V gene sequence: CDR1 SGHRS, CDR2 YFSETQ. V dropped 4 bases and J dropped 3 bases, with 11 bases sitting between them. The CDR3 spans 13 residues. The CDR3 DNA reads TGCGCCAGCAGCGTGGGCCCCTTCTACGAGCAGTACTTC. It yields the protein CASSVGPFYEQYF.

V usage is TRBV20-1 and J usage is TRBJ1-6; TRBD1 might be the D (5 bases). The CDR3 sequence is 15 residues long. CDR1 DFQATT and CDR2 SNEGSKA come from the germline V gene (reference sequence). Trimming cost V 1 base and J 4 bases, with 11 bases left between them. The CDR3 spells CSARGQTEYNSPLHF. For the CDR3, the DNA is TGCAGTGCTAGAGGACAGACAGAATATAATTCACCCCTCCACTTT.

With regard to this clonotype: One junction end does not reproduce the germline sequence, and a read error may be involved. The V and J genes are TRBV7-2 and TRBJ2-5; D unclear. Per germline, CDR1 SGHTA and CDR2 FQGNSA. The CDR3 is 15 amino acids. The CDR3 here is CASSLYGGRQESQYF. CDR3 nucleotides: TGTGCCAGCAGCCTCTATGGCGGCCGTCAAGAGTCCCAGTACTTC.

The V and J genes are TRBV15 and TRBJ1-6; no firm D call. Trimming removed 7 bases at V and 0 bases at J, with 19 bases between. The CDR3 sequence is 18 residues long. The germline V gene encodes CDR1 LNHNV and CDR2 YYDKDF (reference sequence). DNA of the CDR3: TGTGCCACCACTACGACTTCCAAAATAAACTCCTATAATTCACCCCTCCACTTT. Translation: CATTTTSKINSYNSPLHF.

As DNA, the CDR3 is TGTGCCAGCAGATATAGCGGGGGGAACTCCTACGAGCAGTACTTC. Its translation is CASRYSGGNSYEQYF. The chain has TRBV6-6 and TRBJ2-7; 10 bases map to TRBD2. CDR1 MNHNY and CDR2 SVGAGI come from the germline V gene (reference sequence). The ends lost 6 bases at V and 0 bases at J; junction bases unmatched: 5. CDR3 length: 15 residues.

The rearrangement uses TRBV11-2 and TRBJ2-5; 7 nucleotides match TRBD1. This CDR3 contains 15 residues. Germline V CDR1 and CDR2: SGHAT, FQNNGV. Unmatched junction bases numbered 7, after V lost 2 bases and J lost 4 bases. The CDR3 protein is CASSLTGQRGETQYF. CDR3 sequence (DNA): TGTGCCAGCAGCTTAACGGGACAGCGAGGAGAGACCCAGTACTTC.